Listed here are 30 T cell receptor beta chains from one sample, sequenced in a study of OX40 agonist ivuxolimab in advanced cancers. Data came from immunoSEQ multiplex PCR; TCRdb stores just in-frame clones and leaves some out. Of about 49,000 clones listed, roughly 73% were seen once; the top ten hold 2% to 3%. The sequences come from CD4+ or CD8+ T cells sorted from blood, collected in a trial of the OX40 agonist ivuxolimab. The source of these receptors is an adult with an advanced solid tumor such as melanoma, head and neck, liver or kidney cancer.

The V call is TRBV19, the J call TRBJ1-2, with D possibly TRBD1 on 6 matching bases. In germline, CDR1 is LNHDA, CDR2 SQIVND (reference sequence). The CDR3 runs to 15 residues. The V gene lost 7 bases and the J gene lost 4 bases, with 19 bases spanning the gap. CDR3 bases: TGTGCCAGTACCACATATTCGACAGGCGGCTATGGCTACACCTTC. Its translation: CASTTYSTGGYGYTF.

The V gene is TRBV28, the J gene TRBJ2-3; 7 bases match TRBD2. This CDR3 comprises 14 residues. Germline loops: CDR1 MDHEN, CDR2 SYDVKM. Trimming at V came to 6 bases and at J to 0 bases, leaving 3 bases not matched to a gene. The CDR3 loop is CASSEGLSTDTQYF. The DNA of the CDR3 is TGTGCCAGCAGCGAGGGACTAAGCACAGATACGCAGTATTTT.

The chain carries TRBV11-2 and TRBJ2-1; the match to TRBD2 covers 10 bases. There are 17 residues in the CDR3. The junction had 16 bases not matched to a gene; V was cut back by 7 bases and J by 7 bases. The germline gives CDR1 SGHAT, CDR2 FQNNGV. CDR3 sequence (DNA): TGTGCCAGCACCCCAGCGGGGGGGGCATTCTACGGGAATGAGCAGTTCTTC. It is translated as CASTPAGGAFYGNEQFF.

J is TRBJ2-1 and V is TRBV2; the D gene is possibly TRBD2 (6 bases). Germline V gene sequence: CDR1 SNHLY, CDR2 FYNNEI. V lost 2 bases and J 7 bases, leaving 12 bases between the germline ends. The CDR3 is made up of 14 amino acids. CDR3 residues: CASSERRERNEQFF. Written as DNA, the CDR3 is TGTGCCAGCAGTGAAAGACGGGAGAGGAATGAGCAGTTCTTC.

J is TRBJ1-1 and V is TRBV6-1; D is unresolved. Looked up from germline, CDR1 is MNHNS and CDR2 is SASEGT. V lost 6 bases, J lost 1 base, and 9 bases lay in between. The length of the CDR3 is 13 residues. The CDR3 DNA sequence: TGTGCCAGCAGCCGCCGGGCGAACACTGAAGCTTTCTTT. Its protein is CASSRRANTEAFF.

The chain uses TRBV5-1 and TRBJ2-3, with D uncertain. This CDR3 region has 13 residues. The ends were cut back, 4 bases at V and 2 bases at J, with 8 bases in the middle. Germline V gene lookup returns CDR1 SGHRS and CDR2 YFSETQ. CDR3 in DNA: TGCGCCAGCAGCCGGTCCTCCACAGATACGCAGTATTTT. Protein sequence: CASSRSSTDTQYF.

The chain couples TRBV5-4 to TRBJ1-1; the match to TRBD1 covers 9 bases. This CDR3 is built from 17 residues. V trimming: 4 bases; J trimming: 0 bases; junction bases outside the gene matches: 10. CDR1 is SGHNT, CDR2 YYREEE, per germline (reference sequence). Written as DNA, the CDR3 is TGTGCCAGCAGCGGGACAGGGCCAAGCCACCTGAACACTGAAGCTTTCTTT. Its translation: CASSGTGPSHLNTEAFF. Based on the CDR3 plus reference TRBV5-4 and TRBJ1-1, the full variable domain is ETGVTQSPTHLIKTRGQQVTLRCSSQSGHNTVSWYQQALGQGPQFIFQYYREEENGRGNFPPRFSGLQFPNYSSELNVNALELDDSALYLCASSGTGPSHLNTEAFFGQGTRLTVV.

This chain uses TRBV7-8 with TRBJ2-5; D is undetermined. Deletions cut 0 bases from V and 6 bases from J, with 14 bases between. The germline CDR1 and CDR2 sequences are SGHVS and FQNEAQ. The CDR3 is made up of 15 amino acids. The DNA of the CDR3 is TGTGCCAGCAGCTTAGCTATGCGGTCCGCCCAGACCCAGTACTTC. It is translated as CASSLAMRSAQTQYF.

The CDR3 spells CASSPPGSSGRETQYF. For the CDR3, the DNA is TGTGCCAGCAGCCCCCCCGGAAGTTCGGGACGTGAGACCCAGTACTTC. V and J are TRBV7-9 and TRBJ2-5; possibly TRBD1 or TRBD2 for D (5 bases each). There are 16 residues in the CDR3. V lost 5 bases and J 5 bases, leaving 21 bases between the germline ends. The V gene's germline CDR1 is SEHNR and CDR2 FQNEAQ (reference sequence).

The J gene is TRBJ2-4, the V gene TRBV2, with D possibly TRBD1 on 5 matching bases. Germline-derived CDR1 and CDR2 are SNHLY and FYNNEI. V lost 8 bases and J 0 bases, leaving 14 bases between the germline ends. The CDR3 is 15 amino acids. CDR3 bases: TGTGCCAGCGGCAGGGCGCAGTCAGCCAAAAACATTCAGTACTTC. Translation gives CASGRAQSAKNIQYF. The complete variable domain, with remaining parts taken from reference TRBV2 and TRBJ2-4, reads EPEVTQTPSHQVTQMGQEVILRCVPISNHLYFYWYRQILGQKVEFLVSFYNNEISEKSEIFDDQFSVERPDGSNFTLKIRSTKLEDSAMYFCASGRAQSAKNIQYFGAGTRLSVL.

This rearrangement joins TRBV28 to TRBJ1-2, with D possibly matching TRBD1 (5 bases). CDR1 is MDHEN, CDR2 SYDVKM, per germline. V was shortened by 6 bases and J by 0 bases, with 17 bases between the two germline ends. CDR3 length: 16 amino acids. In DNA form, the CDR3 reads TGTGCCAGCAGCCCCCCCACGGGACCTACTAACTATGGCTACACCTTC. It translates to CASSPPTGPTNYGYTF.

The chain recombines TRBV28 with TRBJ1-1; 7 bases agree with TRBD1. This CDR3 has 17 amino acids. Per the germline V gene, CDR1 is MDHEN and CDR2 is SYDVKM. Trimming at V came to 3 bases and at J to 1 base, leaving 11 bases not matched to a gene. The CDR3 DNA is TGTGCCAGCAGTTTCCCGCACAGGGGCAGCGGGAACACTGAAGCTTTCTTT. Amino acids: CASSFPHRGSGNTEAFF.

This clone was picked up one time. The gene calls are TRBV27 and TRBJ1-2; D may be TRBD1 (6 bases). The length of the CDR3 is 14 residues. Germline CDR1 MNHEY, CDR2 SMNVEV (reference sequence). V was trimmed by 7 bases and J by 4 bases, leaving 16 bases between them. As DNA, the CDR3 is TGTGCCAGCACCTCGCTGAGGGGGTTCTATGGCTACACCTTC. Amino acids: CASTSLRGFYGYTF.

The chain joins TRBV5-6 to TRBJ1-6; 8 bases align to TRBD1. This CDR3 spans 14 amino acids. Germline V gives CDR1 SGHDT, CDR2 YYEEEE. The V segment lost 3 bases and the J segment 7 bases; nucleotides outside the gene matches: 3. This CDR3 is CASSWGDRNSPLHF. The CDR3 nucleotides read TGTGCCAGCAGCTGGGGGGACAGGAATTCACCCCTCCACTTT. The complete variable domain, with remaining parts taken from reference TRBV5-6 and TRBJ1-6, reads DAGVTQSPTHLIKTRGQQVTLRCSPKSGHDTVSWYQQALGQGPQFIFQYYEEEERQRGNFPDRFSGHQFPNYSSELNVNALLLGDSALYLCASSWGDRNSPLHFGNGTRLTVT.

The V gene is TRBV6-5, the J gene TRBJ2-5, with D hard to call. Per the germline V gene, CDR1 is MNHEY and CDR2 is SVGAGI. The CDR3 totals 11 residues. V dropped 8 bases and J dropped 4 bases, with 8 bases sitting between them. The CDR3 DNA follows: TGTGCCAGCGCGAAGGGAGAGACCCAGTACTTC. It encodes CASAKGETQYF.

This chain links TRBV29-1 with TRBJ2-2; TRBD1 aligns across 7 bases. Per germline, CDR1 SQVTM and CDR2 ANQGSEA. This CDR3 region has 17 residues. The V segment lost 4 bases and the J segment 3 bases; nucleotides outside the gene matches: 14. The CDR3 DNA follows: TGCAGCGTTGGAGGCCGACAGGGCTATCTGGACACCGGGGAGCTGTTTTTT. Translating it yields CSVGGRQGYLDTGELFF.

The chain joins TRBV20-1 to TRBJ1-6; D call uncertain. Germline loops: CDR1 DFQATT, CDR2 SNEGSKA (reference sequence). The CDR3 extends over 11 amino acids. Trimming cost V 6 bases and J 13 bases, with 13 bases left between them. The CDR3 sequence: CSAPDPAPLHF. In nucleotides, the CDR3 is TGCAGTGCACCTGACCCTGCCCCCCTCCACTTT.

V and J are TRBV6-5 and TRBJ1-2, with D possibly being TRBD1 (5 bases). This CDR3 contains 14 residues. Between the trimmed V and J ends, which lost 6 bases and 4 bases, there was a span of 15 bases. CDR1 is MNHEY and CDR2 is SVGAGI in the germline V gene. The CDR3: CASSDQPGGYGYTF. The CDR3, as DNA: TGTGCCAGCAGCGATCAACCGGGGGGCTATGGCTACACCTTC.

This chain connects TRBV13 to TRBJ1-2, with D perhaps TRBD1 (5 bases). The CDR3 covers 19 residues. Looked up from germline, CDR1 is PRHDT and CDR2 is FYEKMQ (reference sequence). Trimming took off 5 bases at V and 0 bases at J, with 25 bases between the two ends. For the CDR3, the DNA is TGTGCCAGCAGCCAATATTCCCGCGGTCGACAGCCCGCTAACTATGGCTACACCTTC. It translates to CASSQYSRGRQPANYGYTF.

This clone was counted a single time. The chain uses TRBV28 and TRBJ2-4; 8 bases are a match to TRBD1. Germline V CDR1 and CDR2: MDHEN, SYDVKM. The CDR3 is 14 amino acids. V shed 6 bases, J shed 8 bases, and the junction held 9 bases outside the gene matches. The CDR3 sequence is CASSPRQGRHIQYF. The CDR3 DNA sequence: TGTGCCAGCAGCCCCAGACAGGGGAGGCACATTCAGTACTTC. Together with reference TRBV28 and TRBJ2-4, the CDR3 gives the full variable domain: DVKVTQSSRYLVKRTGEKVFLECVQDMDHENMFWYRQDPGLGLRLIYFSYDVKMKEKGDIPEGYSVSREKKERFSLILESASTNQTSMYLCASSPRQGRHIQYFGAGTRLSVL.

Only one count was recorded for this clone. V usage is TRBV28 and J usage is TRBJ1-5; 10 bases line up with TRBD1. The junction had 9 bases not matched to a gene; V was cut back by 1 base and J by 0 bases. The V gene's germline CDR1 is MDHEN and CDR2 SYDVKM. The CDR3 sequence is 19 residues long. CDR3 DNA: TGTGCCAGCAGTTTATTACCACGACAGGGGGCCTATAGCAATCAGCCCCAGCATTTT. This sequence encodes CASSLLPRQGAYSNQPQHF.

The CDR3 loop reads CASSPPGSGSNQPQHF. The CDR3 DNA reads as TGTGCCAGCTCACCACCCGGCTCTGGTAGCAATCAGCCCCAGCATTTT. This rearrangement joins TRBV18 to TRBJ1-5, with unresolved D. The CDR3 length is 16 residues. Per germline, CDR1 KGHSH and CDR2 LQKENI. The V end lost 0 bases, the J end lost 0 bases, and 9 bases lay between the germline ends.

This clone was recorded a few times. J is TRBJ2-2 and V is TRBV7-8; 7 bases line up with TRBD1. Unmatched junction bases numbered 7, after V lost 4 bases and J lost 5 bases. Per the germline V gene, CDR1 is SGHVS and CDR2 is FQNEAQ. The length of the CDR3 is 15 residues. This CDR3 reads CASSSDRARTGELFF. CDR3 nucleotide sequence: TGTGCCAGCAGCTCAGACAGGGCTAGGACCGGGGAGCTGTTTTTT.

The J gene is TRBJ2-5, the V gene TRBV5-6, with D uncertain. The CDR3 has 16 residues. Trimming left V 1 base short and J 5 bases short, with 18 bases between. Per the germline V gene, CDR1 is SGHDT and CDR2 is YYEEEE. The CDR3 loop reads CASSLQTDLVRETQYF. DNA for the CDR3: TGTGCCAGCAGCTTGCAAACAGACCTCGTGAGGGAGACCCAGTACTTC.

The chain combines TRBV19 with TRBJ2-2, with 7 bases that match TRBD1. The CDR3 runs 15 residues. Germline assignment: CDR1 LNHDA and CDR2 SQIVND (reference sequence). Trimming cost V 10 bases and J 4 bases; bases outside gene matches: 12. The CDR3 nucleotides are TGTGCCACCAGAACCGGCAGGGGGACCACCGGGGAGCTGTTTTTT. Its translation: CATRTGRGTTGELFF. The whole variable domain, filled in from reference TRBV19 and TRBJ2-2, reads DGGITQSPKYLFRKEGQNVTLSCEQNLNHDAMYWYRQDPGQGLRLIYYSQIVNDFQKGDIAEGYSVSREKKESFPLTVTSAQKNPTAFYLCATRTGRGTTGELFFGEGSRLTVL.

This clone appeared a few times. The DNA of the CDR3 is TGTGCCAGCAGCTTACTAGCGATCGGAGGTTTAGAGACCCAGTACTTC. Its translation is CASSLLAIGGLETQYF. V gene TRBV7-2 combines with J gene TRBJ2-5; tentative D call: TRBD2 (6 bases). Germline V gene sequence: CDR1 SGHTA, CDR2 FQGNSA. CDR3 length: 16 residues. The V gene lost 2 bases and the J gene lost 4 bases, with 17 bases spanning the gap.

This clone has a single count. This chain connects TRBV18 to TRBJ2-7; D may match TRBD1 or TRBD2 (5 bases each). This CDR3 region has 14 residues. Trimming removed 5 bases from V and 3 bases from J, with 14 bases in between. Germline CDR1 is KGHSH and CDR2 is LQKENI. The CDR3 nucleotides are TGTGCCAGCTCAGCCTCTATGAGGGGCTACGAGCAGTACTTC. It yields the protein CASSASMRGYEQYF.

This chain links TRBV14 with TRBJ1-1; D is ambiguous. Trimming stripped 0 bases from V and 12 bases from J, with 8 bases between. Per germline, CDR1 SGHDN and CDR2 FVKESK. CDR3 length: 11 amino acids. Here the CDR3 DNA reads TGTGCCAGCAGCCAAGAAGGCGGCCCTTTCTTT. As protein: CASSQEGGPFF.

This clone has just one count. The chain is built from TRBV18 and TRBJ1-5; TRBD1 might be the D (5 bases). V lost 5 bases to trimming and J lost 0 bases, with 11 bases between them. CDR1 is KGHSH and CDR2 is LQKENI in the germline V gene. There are 15 residues in the CDR3. The CDR3 loop is CASSRDWDSNQPQHF. The DNA for the CDR3 is TGTGCCAGCTCAAGGGACTGGGATAGCAATCAGCCCCAGCATTTT.

Details on this clone: At one end the junction does not follow the germline gene, possibly because of a read error. The V and J genes are TRBV28 and TRBJ1-2; 12 nucleotides match TRBD1. The CDR3 is made up of 14 amino acids. The V gene's germline CDR1 is MDHEN and CDR2 SYDVKM. The CDR3 loop reads CAGRGTGGDFGYTF. Written as DNA, the CDR3 is TGTGCCGGCAGAGGGACAGGGGGCGATTTTGGCTACACCTTC.